This paragraph covers one T cell receptor (beta chain) sequence. The time point was: after dendritic cell vaccination, including at tumor progression/relapse. The V segment lost 0 bases and the J segment 4 bases; nucleotides outside the gene matches: 1. CDR1 SGHRS and CDR2 YFSETQ come from the germline V gene. CDR3 size: 14 residues. This sample is part of a study of glioma-infiltrating T cells after dendritic cell vaccination. Here immunoSEQ multiplex PCR was the method, and the copy in TCRdb shows in-frame clones only, minus some. This table holds tens of thousands of clones, 85% found once. Sequencing used blood, obtained after dendritic cell vaccination. V is TRBV5-1 and J is TRBJ1-2, with TRBD1 matching 9 bases. The sequence was collected from a human donor with glioblastoma. CDR3 protein: CASSLGQGVYGYTF. The CDR3 nucleotides are TGCGCCAGCAGCTTGGGACAGGGGGTCTATGGCTACACCTTC.